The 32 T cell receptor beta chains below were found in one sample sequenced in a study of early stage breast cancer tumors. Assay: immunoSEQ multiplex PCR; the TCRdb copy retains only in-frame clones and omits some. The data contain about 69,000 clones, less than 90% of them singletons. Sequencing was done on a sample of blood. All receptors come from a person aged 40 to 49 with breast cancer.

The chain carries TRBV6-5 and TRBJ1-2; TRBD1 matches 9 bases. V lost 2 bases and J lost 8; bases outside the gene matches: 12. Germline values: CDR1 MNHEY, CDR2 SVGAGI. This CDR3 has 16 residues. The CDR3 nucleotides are TGTGCCAGCAGTTACGGCACTTCGGGACAGGGATCCGGCTACACCTTC. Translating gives CASSYGTSGQGSGYTF.

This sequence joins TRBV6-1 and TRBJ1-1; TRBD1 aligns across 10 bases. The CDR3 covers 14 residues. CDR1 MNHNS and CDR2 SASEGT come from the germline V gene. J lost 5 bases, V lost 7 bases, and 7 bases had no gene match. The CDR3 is CASTLTGGVTEAFF. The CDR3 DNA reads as TGTGCCAGCACACTGACAGGGGGCGTTACTGAAGCTTTCTTT.

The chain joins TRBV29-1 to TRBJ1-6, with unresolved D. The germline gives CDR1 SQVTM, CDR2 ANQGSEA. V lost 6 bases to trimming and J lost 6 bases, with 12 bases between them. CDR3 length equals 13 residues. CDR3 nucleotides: TGCAGCGTGAAACCAGGCTTTAATTCACCCCTCCACTTT. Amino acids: CSVKPGFNSPLHF.

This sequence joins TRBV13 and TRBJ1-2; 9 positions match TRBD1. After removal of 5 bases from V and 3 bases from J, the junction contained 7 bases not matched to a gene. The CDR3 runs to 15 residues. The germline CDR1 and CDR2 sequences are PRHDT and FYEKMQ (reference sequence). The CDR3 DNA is TGTGCCAGCAGCGCCACACAGGGGGCTTACTATGGCTACACCTTC. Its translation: CASSATQGAYYGYTF.

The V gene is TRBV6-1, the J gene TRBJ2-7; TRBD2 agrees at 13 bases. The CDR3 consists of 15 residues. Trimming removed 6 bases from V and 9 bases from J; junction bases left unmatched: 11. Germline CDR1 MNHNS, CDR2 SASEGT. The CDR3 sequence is CASRSGTSGNDGQYF. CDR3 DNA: TGTGCCAGCAGGAGTGGGACTAGCGGGAATGACGGGCAGTACTTC.

The CDR3 spells CASSIEEGVYEQYF. DNA of the CDR3: TGTGCCAGTAGTATAGAAGAAGGGGTCTACGAGCAGTACTTC. The chain uses TRBV19 and TRBJ2-7, with D perhaps TRBD1 (5 bases). Trimming removed 0 bases at V and 3 bases at J, with 9 bases between. Germline V gives CDR1 LNHDA, CDR2 SQIVND (reference sequence). The CDR3 runs 14 residues.

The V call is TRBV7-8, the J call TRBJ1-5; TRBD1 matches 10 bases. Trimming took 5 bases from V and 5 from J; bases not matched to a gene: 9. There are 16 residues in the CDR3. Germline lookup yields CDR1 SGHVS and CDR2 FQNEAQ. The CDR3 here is CASSPYGDRGDQPQHF. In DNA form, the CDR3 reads TGTGCCAGCAGCCCTTACGGGGACAGGGGAGATCAGCCCCAGCATTTT.

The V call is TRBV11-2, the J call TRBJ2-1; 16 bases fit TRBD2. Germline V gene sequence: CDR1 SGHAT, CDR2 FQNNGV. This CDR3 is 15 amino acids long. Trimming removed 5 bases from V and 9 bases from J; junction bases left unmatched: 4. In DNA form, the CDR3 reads TGTGCCAGCAGCCACGGGACTAGCGGGAGGGGTGAGCAGTTCTTC. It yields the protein CASSHGTSGRGEQFF.

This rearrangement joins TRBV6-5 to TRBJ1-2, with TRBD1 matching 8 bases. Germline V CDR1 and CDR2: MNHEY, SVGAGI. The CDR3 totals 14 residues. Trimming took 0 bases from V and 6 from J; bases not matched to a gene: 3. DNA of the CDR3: TGTGCCAGCAGTTACTCAGGCAGGGGGCATGGCTACACCTTC. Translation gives CASSYSGRGHGYTF.

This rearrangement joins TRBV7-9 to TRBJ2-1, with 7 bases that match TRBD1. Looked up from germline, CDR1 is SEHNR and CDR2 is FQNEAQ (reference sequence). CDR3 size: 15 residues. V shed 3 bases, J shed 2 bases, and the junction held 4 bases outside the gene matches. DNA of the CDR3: TGTGCCAGCAGCTTTTCAGGGGGTCCCTACAATGAGCAGTTCTTC. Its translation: CASSFSGGPYNEQFF. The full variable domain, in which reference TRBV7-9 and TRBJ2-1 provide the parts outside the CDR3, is DTGVSQNPRHKITKRGQNVTFRCDPISEHNRLYWYRQTLGQGPEFLTYFQNEAQLEKSRLLSDRFSAERPKGSFSTLEIQRTEQGDSAMYLCASSFSGGPYNEQFFGPGTRLTVL.

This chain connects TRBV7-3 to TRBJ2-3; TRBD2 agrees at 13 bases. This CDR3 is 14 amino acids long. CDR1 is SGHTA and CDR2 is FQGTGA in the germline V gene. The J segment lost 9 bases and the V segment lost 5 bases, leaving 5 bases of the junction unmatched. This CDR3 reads CASSPGTSGNTQYF. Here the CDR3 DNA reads TGTGCCAGCAGCCCCGGGACTAGCGGGAACACGCAGTATTTT. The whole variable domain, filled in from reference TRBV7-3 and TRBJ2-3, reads GAGVSQTPSNKVTEKGKYVELRCDPISGHTALYWYRQSLGQGPEFLIYFQGTGAADDSGLPNDRFFAVRPEGSVSTLKIQRTERGDSAVYLCASSPGTSGNTQYFGPGTRLTVL.

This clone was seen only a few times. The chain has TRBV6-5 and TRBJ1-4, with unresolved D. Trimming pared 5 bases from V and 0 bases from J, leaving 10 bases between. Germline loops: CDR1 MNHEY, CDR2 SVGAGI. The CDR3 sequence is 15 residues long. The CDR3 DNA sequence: TGTGCCAGCAGTCCTTACAGAGCAACTAATGAAAAACTGTTTTTT. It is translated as CASSPYRATNEKLFF.

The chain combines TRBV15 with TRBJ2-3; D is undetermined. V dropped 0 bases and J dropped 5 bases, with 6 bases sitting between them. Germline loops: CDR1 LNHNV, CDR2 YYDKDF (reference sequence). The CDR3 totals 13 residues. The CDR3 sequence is CATSRDKQDTQYF. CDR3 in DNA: TGTGCCACCAGCAGAGATAAACAAGATACGCAGTATTTT.

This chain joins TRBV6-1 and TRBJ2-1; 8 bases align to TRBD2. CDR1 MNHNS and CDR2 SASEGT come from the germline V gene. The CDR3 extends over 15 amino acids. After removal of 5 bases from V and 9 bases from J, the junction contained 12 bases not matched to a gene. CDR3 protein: CASSPTSGTRTEQFF. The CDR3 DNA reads TGTGCCAGCAGTCCTACCTCCGGGACTAGGACTGAGCAGTTCTTC.

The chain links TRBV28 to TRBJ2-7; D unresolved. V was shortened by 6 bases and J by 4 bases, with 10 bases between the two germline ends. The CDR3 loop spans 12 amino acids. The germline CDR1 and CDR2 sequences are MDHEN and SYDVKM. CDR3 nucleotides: TGTGCCAGCAGCCGCGACGGGTACGAGCAGTACTTC. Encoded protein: CASSRDGYEQYF.

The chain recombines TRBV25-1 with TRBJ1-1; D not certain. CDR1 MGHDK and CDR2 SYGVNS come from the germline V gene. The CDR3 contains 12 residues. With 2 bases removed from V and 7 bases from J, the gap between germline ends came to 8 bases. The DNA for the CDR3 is TGTGCCAGCAGTGAAGGGTGGGGTGAAGCTTTCTTT. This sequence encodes CASSEGWGEAFF.

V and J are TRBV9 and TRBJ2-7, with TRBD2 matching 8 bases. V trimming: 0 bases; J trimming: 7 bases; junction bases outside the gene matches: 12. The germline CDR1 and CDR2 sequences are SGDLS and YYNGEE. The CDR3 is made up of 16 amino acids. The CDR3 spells CASSVARGSGNEEQYF. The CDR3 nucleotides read TGTGCCAGCAGCGTAGCTCGTGGTAGCGGGAACGAAGAGCAGTACTTC.

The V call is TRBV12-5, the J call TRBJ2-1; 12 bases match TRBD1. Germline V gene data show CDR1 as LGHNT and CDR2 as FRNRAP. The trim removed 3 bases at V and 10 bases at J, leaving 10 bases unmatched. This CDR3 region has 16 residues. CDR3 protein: CASGLDKGQGAWEQFF. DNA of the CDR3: TGTGCTAGTGGTTTAGATAAGGGACAGGGGGCCTGGGAGCAGTTCTTC.

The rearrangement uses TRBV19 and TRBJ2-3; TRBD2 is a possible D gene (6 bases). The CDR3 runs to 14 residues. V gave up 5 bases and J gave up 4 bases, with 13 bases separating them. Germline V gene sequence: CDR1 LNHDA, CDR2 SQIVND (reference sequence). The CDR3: CASSSRWGADTQYF. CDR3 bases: TGTGCCAGTAGTTCCCGGTGGGGGGCAGATACGCAGTATTTT.

The CDR3 loop reads CASSDITGGTEAFF. The CDR3 nucleotides read TGTGCCAGCAGCGATATTACAGGGGGCACTGAAGCTTTCTTT. This sequence joins TRBV7-8 and TRBJ1-1; 8 positions match TRBD1. Germline assignment: CDR1 SGHVS and CDR2 FQNEAQ. The CDR3 is 14 residues long. The V segment lost 5 bases and the J segment 4 bases; nucleotides outside the gene matches: 6.

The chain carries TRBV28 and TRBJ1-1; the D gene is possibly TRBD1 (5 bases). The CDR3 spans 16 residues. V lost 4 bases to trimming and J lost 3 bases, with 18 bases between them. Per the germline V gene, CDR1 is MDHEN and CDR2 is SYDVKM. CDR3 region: CASSSATQGGDTEAFF. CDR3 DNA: TGTGCCAGCAGTTCAGCCACCCAGGGAGGCGACACTGAAGCTTTCTTT.

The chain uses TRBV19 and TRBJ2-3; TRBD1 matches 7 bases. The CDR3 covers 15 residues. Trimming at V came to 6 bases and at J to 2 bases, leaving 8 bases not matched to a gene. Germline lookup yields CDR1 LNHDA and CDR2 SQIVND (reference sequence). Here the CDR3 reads CASRLATGITDTQYF. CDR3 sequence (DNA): TGTGCCAGTAGATTGGCGACAGGGATCACAGATACGCAGTATTTT.

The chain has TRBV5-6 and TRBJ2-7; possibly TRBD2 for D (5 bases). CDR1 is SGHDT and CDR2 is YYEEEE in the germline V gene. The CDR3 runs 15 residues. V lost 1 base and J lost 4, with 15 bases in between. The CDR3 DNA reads TGTGCCAGCAGCTTGTGGTTCGCCGGGGAGTACGAGCAGTACTTC. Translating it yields CASSLWFAGEYEQYF.

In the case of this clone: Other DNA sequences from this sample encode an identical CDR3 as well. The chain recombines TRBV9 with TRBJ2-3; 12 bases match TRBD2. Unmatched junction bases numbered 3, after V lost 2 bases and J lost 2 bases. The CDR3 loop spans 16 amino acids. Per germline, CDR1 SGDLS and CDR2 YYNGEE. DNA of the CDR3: TGTGCCAGCAGCGTCGGGACTAGCGGGTACACAGATACGCAGTATTTT. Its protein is CASSVGTSGYTDTQYF. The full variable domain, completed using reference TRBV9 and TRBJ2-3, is DSGVTQTPKHLITATGQRVTLRCSPRSGDLSVYWYQQSLDQGLQFLIQYYNGEERAKGNILERFSAQQFPDLHSELNLSSLELGDSALYFCASSVGTSGYTDTQYFGPGTRLTVL.

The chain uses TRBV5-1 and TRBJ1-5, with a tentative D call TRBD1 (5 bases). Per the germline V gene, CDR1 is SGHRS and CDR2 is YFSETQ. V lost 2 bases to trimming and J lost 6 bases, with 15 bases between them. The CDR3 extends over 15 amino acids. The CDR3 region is CASSFRLWDRQPQHF. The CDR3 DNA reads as TGCGCCAGCAGCTTTAGGCTCTGGGACCGTCAGCCCCAGCATTTT.

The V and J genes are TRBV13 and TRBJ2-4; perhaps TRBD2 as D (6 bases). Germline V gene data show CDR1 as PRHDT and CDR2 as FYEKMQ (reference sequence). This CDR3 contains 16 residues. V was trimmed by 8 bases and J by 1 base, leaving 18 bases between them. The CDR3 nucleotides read TGTGCCAGCTTTTCCGGGGGTTTAAAGGCCAAAAACATTCAGTACTTC. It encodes CASFSGGLKAKNIQYF.

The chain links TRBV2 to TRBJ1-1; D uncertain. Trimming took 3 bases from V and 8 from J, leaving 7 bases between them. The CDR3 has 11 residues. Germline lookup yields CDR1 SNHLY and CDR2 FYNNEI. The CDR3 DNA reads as TGTGCCAGCAGTGATCGGGCAGAAGCTTTCTTT. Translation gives CASSDRAEAFF.

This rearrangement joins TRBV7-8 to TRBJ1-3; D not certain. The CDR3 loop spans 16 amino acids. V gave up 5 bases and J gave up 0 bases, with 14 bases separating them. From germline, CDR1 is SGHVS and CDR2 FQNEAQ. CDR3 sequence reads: CASSIGLPNSGNTIYF. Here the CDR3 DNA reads TGTGCCAGCAGCATTGGACTTCCGAACTCTGGAAACACCATATATTTT.

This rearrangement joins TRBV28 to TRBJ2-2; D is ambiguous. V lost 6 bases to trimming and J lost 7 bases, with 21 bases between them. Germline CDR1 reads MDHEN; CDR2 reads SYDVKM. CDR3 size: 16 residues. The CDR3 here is CASRSLIRVLVGELFF. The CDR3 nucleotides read TGTGCCAGCAGGTCCTTGATTCGGGTTTTAGTCGGGGAGCTGTTTTTT.

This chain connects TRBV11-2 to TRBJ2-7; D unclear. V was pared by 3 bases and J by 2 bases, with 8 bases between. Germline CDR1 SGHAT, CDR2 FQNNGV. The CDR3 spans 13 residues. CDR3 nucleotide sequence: TGTGCCAGCAGCTTCGGAAGTACCTACGAGCAGTACTTC. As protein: CASSFGSTYEQYF.

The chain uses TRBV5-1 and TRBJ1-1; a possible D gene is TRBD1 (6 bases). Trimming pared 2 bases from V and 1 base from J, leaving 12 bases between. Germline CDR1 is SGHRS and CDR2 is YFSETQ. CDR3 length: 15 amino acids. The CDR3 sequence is CASSLSGVTNTEAFF. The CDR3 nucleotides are TGCGCCAGCAGCTTATCAGGGGTTACGAACACTGAAGCTTTCTTT.

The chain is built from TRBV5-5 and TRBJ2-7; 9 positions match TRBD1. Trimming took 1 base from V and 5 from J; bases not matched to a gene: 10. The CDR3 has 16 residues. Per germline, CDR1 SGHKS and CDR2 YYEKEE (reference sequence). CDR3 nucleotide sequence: TGTGCCAGCAGCTTGCAAGGGACAGGGATAGGCGACGAGCAGTACTTC. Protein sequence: CASSLQGTGIGDEQYF.